The 6 T cell receptor beta chains presented below share a single source sample, sequenced in a study of blood T cell repertoires in COVID-19. Sequenced by immunoSEQ multiplex PCR; TCRdb stores in-frame clones only, minus some. The sample has 200,000 or so clones; over 75% are singletons. Sample: peripheral blood. These receptors were taken from a person aged 65 to 79 with COVID-19, enrolled during active disease.

This clone was observed once. The chain links TRBV14 to TRBJ2-1; TRBD1 aligns across 10 bases. The CDR3 sequence is 17 residues long. Germline loops: CDR1 SGHDN, CDR2 FVKESK. Germline trimming cut 5 bases from V and 7 bases from J; bases unmatched to any gene: 14. The CDR3 DNA follows: TGTGCCAGCAGCAAAATTCTTCCGGGACAGGGGAGTAATGAGCAGTTCTTC. It specifies CASSKILPGQGSNEQFF.

V gene TRBV29-1 combines with J gene TRBJ1-1, with a tentative D call TRBD1 (6 bases). Trimming left V 0 bases short and J 1 base short, with 12 bases between. The CDR3 has 15 residues. The V gene's germline CDR1 is SQVTM and CDR2 ANQGSEA. DNA of the CDR3: TGCAGCGTTGAAGAGGGCGGGGGGCCGAACACTGAAGCTTTCTTT. Protein product: CSVEEGGGPNTEAFF.

The V and J genes are TRBV7-6 and TRBJ2-1, with D perhaps TRBD1 (6 bases). V was trimmed by 0 bases and J by 5 bases, leaving 17 bases between them. The CDR3 runs to 17 residues. Looked up from germline, CDR1 is SGHVS and CDR2 is FNYEAQ. Written as DNA, the CDR3 is TGTGCCAGCAGCTTAGCGGGGGCTGAGGTGGGCCACAATGAGCAGTTCTTC. Amino acids: CASSLAGAEVGHNEQFF.

The rearrangement joins TRBV5-5 to TRBJ1-2; the D gene is possibly TRBD1 (5 bases). Between the trimmed V and J ends, which lost 0 bases and 1 base, there was a span of 13 bases. CDR1 and CDR2 from the germline V gene are SGHKS and YYEKEE (reference sequence). The CDR3 extends over 16 amino acids. This CDR3 reads CASSLAGMGLNYGYTF. For the CDR3, the DNA is TGTGCCAGCAGCTTGGCAGGTATGGGGCTTAACTATGGCTACACCTTC.

This chain links TRBV5-4 with TRBJ1-4, with 8 bases lining up with TRBD1. V lost 3 bases to trimming and J lost 5 bases; unmatched junction nucleotides: 6. The CDR3 covers 15 residues. CDR1 SGHNT and CDR2 YYREEE come from the germline V gene (reference sequence). The CDR3 reads CASSYGTGINEKLFF. The CDR3 nucleotides are TGTGCCAGCAGCTACGGGACAGGAATCAATGAAAAACTGTTTTTT.

This clone has only one observation. This chain's CDR3 is CASTPMGGSYEQYF. The CDR3 coding sequence is TGTGCCAGCACCCCAATGGGGGGCTCCTACGAGCAGTACTTC. The rearrangement joins TRBV5-4 to TRBJ2-7; tentatively, D is TRBD2 (6 bases). The CDR3 spans 14 residues. Germline CDR1 reads SGHNT; CDR2 reads YYREEE (reference sequence). V was pared by 6 bases and J by 0 bases, with 13 bases between. Supplemented by reference TRBV5-4 and TRBJ2-7, the full variable domain reads ETGVTQSPTHLIKTRGQQVTLRCSSQSGHNTVSWYQQALGQGPQFIFQYYREEENGRGNFPPRFSGLQFPNYSSELNVNALELDDSALYLCASTPMGGSYEQYFGPGTRLTVT.